This T cell receptor beta chain originates from a study of lymphopenia after photon versus proton radiotherapy. The repertoire was sequenced with immunoSEQ multiplex PCR; TCRdb's copy has only in-frame clones and lacks some. The table has 150,000 to 200,000 clones, less than 90% seen once; the top ten hold about 4.3%. CDR1 and CDR2 from the germline V gene are SGHDT and YYEEEE. The length of the CDR3 is 15 residues. After removal of 8 bases from V and 0 bases from J, the junction contained 5 bases not matched to a gene. The chain has TRBV5-6 and TRBJ2-2; 9 bases map to TRBD1. This TCR was sampled from a man aged 50-60 years with gastric cancer. The source was peripheral blood, collected from a patient treated with photon-based radiotherapy. CDR3 in DNA: TGTGCCAGTTACAGGGGGCTCGCGAACACCGGGGAGCTGTTTTTT. Encoded protein: CASYRGLANTGELFF.